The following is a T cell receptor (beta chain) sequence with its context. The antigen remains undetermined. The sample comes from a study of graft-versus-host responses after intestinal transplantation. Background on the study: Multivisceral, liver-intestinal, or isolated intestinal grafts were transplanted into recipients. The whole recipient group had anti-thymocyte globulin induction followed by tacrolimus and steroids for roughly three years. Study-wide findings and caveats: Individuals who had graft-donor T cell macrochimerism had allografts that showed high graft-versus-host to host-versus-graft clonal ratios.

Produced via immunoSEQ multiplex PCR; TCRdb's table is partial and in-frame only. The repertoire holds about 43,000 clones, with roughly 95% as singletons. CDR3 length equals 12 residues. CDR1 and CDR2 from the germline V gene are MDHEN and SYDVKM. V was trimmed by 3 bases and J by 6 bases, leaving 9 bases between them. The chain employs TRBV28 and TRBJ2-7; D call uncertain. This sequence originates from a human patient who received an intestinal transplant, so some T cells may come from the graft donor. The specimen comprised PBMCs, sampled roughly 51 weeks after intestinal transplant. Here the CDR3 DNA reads TGTGCCAGCAGTTTCGGGTCCCTCGAGCAGTACTTC. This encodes CASSFGSLEQYF.